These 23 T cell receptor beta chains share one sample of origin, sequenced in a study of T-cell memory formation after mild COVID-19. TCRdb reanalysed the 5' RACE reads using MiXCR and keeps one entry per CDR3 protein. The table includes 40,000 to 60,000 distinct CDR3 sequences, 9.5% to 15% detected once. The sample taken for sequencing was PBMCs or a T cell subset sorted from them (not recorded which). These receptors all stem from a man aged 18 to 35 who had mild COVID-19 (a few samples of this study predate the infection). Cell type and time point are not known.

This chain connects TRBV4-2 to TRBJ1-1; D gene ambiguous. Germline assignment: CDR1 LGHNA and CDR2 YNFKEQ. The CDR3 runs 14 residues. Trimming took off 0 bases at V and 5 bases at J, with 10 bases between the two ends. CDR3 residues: CASSQDSTATEAFF. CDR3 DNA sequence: TGTGCCAGCAGCCAAGATTCTACTGCTACTGAAGCTTTCTTT.

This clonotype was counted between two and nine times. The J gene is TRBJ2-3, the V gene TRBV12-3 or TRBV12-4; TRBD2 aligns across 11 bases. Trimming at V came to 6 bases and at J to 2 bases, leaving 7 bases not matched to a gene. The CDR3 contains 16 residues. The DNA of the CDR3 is TGTGCCAGCAGCAAAGGACTAGCGGGTAACACAGATACGCAGTATTTT. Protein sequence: CASSKGLAGNTDTQYF.

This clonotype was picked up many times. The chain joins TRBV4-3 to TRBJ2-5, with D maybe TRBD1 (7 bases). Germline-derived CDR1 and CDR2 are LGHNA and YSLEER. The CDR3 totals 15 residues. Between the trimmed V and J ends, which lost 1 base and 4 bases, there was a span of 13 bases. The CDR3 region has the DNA TGCGCCAGCAGCCAAGTTGGGCAGGGGGGAGAGACCCAGTACTTC. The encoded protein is CASSQVGQGGETQYF.

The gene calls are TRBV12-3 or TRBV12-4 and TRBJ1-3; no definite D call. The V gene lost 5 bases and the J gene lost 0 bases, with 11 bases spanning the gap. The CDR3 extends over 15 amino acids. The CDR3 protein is CASSIDGGSGNTIYF. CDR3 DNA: TGTGCCAGCAGTATTGACGGAGGCTCTGGAAACACCATATATTTT.

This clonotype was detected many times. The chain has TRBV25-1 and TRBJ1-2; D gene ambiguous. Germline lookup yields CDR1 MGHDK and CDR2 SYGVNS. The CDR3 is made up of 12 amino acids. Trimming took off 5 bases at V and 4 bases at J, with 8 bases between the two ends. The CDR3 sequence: CASSPDTYGYTF. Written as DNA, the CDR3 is TGTGCCAGCAGTCCGGATACCTATGGCTACACCTTC.

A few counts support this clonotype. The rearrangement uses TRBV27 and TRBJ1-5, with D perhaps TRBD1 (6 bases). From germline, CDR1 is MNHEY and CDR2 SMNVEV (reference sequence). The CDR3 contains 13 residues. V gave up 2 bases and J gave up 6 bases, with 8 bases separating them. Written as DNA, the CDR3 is TGTGCCAGCAGTTTAACAGGGACTCAGCCCCAGCATTTT. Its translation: CASSLTGTQPQHF.

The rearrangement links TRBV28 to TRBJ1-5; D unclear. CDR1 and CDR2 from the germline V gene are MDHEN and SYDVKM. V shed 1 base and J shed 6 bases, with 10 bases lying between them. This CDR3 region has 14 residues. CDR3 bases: TGTGCCAGCAGTTTATCTCCCTCCAGTCAGCCCCAGCATTTT. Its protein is CASSLSPSSQPQHF.

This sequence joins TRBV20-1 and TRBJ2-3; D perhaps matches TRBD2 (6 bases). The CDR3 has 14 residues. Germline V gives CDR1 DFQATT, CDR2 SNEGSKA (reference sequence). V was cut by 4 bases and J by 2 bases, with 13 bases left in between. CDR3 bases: TGCAGTGCTACAGTCGGCGGGGACACAGATACGCAGTATTTT. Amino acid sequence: CSATVGGDTDTQYF.

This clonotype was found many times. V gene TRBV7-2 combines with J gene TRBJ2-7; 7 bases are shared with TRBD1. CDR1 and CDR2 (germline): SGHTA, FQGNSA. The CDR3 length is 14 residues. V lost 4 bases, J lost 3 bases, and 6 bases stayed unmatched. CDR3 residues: CASSSGTDYYEQYF. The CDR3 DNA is TGTGCCAGCAGCTCCGGGACAGATTACTACGAGCAGTACTTC.

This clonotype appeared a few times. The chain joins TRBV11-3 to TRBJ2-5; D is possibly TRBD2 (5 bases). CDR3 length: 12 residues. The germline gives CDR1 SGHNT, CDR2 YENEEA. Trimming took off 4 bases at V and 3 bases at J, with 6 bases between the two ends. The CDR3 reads CASSSGEETQYF. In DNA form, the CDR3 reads TGTGCCAGCAGCTCCGGGGAAGAGACCCAGTACTTC.

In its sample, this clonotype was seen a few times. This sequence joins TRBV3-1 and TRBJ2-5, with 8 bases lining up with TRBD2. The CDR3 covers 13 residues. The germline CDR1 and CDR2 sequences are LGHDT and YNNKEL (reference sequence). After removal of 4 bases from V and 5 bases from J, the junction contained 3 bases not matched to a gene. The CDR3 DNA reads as TGTGCCAGCAGCCTTCGACTAGCGGAGACCCAGTACTTC. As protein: CASSLRLAETQYF.

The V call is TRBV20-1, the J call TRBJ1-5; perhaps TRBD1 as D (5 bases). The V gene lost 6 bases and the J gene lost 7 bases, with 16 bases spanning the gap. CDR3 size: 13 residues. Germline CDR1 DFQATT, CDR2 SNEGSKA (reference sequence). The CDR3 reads CSAASWAGQPQHF. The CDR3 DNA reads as TGCAGTGCCGCCTCTTGGGCAGGGCAGCCCCAGCATTTT.

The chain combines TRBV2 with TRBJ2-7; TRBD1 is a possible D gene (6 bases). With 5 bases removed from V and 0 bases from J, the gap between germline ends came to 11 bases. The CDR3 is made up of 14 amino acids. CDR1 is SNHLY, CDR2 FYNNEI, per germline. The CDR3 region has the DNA TGTGCCAGCAGTCCAAGGACAGTCTCCTACGAGCAGTACTTC. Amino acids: CASSPRTVSYEQYF.

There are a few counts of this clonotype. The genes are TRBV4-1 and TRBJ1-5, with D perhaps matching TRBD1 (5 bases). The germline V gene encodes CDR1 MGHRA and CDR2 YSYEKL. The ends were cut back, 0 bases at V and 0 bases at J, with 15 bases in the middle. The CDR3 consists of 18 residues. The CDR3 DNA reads TGCGCCAGCAGCCAAGATCCGCTGGGACGGGATAGCAATCAGCCCCAGCATTTT. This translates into CASSQDPLGRDSNQPQHF.

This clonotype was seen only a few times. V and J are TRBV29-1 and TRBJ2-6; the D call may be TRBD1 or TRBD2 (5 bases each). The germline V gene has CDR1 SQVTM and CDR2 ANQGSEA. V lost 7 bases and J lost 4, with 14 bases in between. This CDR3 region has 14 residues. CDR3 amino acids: CSAAQGAGANVLTF. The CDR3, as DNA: TGCAGCGCCGCCCAGGGAGCCGGGGCCAACGTCCTGACTTTC.

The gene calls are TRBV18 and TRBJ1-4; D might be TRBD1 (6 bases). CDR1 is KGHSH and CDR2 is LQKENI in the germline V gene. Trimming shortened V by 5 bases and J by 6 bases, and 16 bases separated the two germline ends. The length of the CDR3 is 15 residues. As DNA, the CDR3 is TGTGCCAGCTCAGTACTAGGGGACAAATATGAAAAACTGTTTTTT. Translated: CASSVLGDKYEKLFF.

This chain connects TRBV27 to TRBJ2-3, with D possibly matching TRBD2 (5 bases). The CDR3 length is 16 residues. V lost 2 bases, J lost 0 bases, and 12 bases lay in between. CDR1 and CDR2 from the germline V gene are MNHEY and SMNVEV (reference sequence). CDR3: CASSLGVAFSTDTQYF. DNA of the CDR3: TGTGCCAGCAGTTTAGGGGTAGCGTTTAGCACAGATACGCAGTATTTT.

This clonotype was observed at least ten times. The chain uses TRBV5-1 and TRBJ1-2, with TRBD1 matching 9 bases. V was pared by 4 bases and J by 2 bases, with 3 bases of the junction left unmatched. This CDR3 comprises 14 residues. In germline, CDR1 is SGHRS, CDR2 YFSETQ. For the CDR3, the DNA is TGCGCCAGCAGCACCGGGACAGGGAACTATGGCTACACCTTC. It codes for CASSTGTGNYGYTF.

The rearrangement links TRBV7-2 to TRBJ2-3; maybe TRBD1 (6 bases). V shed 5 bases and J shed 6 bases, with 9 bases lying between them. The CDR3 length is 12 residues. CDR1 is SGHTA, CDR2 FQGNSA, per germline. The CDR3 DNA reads TGTGCCAGCAGCCGACAGGAGGATACGCAGTATTTT. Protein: CASSRQEDTQYF.

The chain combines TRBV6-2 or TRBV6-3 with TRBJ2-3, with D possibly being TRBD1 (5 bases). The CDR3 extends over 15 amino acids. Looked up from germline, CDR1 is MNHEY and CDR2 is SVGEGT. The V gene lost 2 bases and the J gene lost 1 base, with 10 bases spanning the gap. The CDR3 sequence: CASSYGQIRTDTQYF. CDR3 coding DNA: TGTGCCAGCAGTTACGGACAAATACGCACAGATACGCAGTATTTT.

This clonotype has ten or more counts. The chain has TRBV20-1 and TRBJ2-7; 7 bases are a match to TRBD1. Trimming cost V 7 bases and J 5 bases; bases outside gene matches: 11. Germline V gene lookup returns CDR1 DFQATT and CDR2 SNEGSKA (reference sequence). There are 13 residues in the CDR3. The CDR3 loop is CSVFDRVQDEQYF. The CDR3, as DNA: TGCAGTGTCTTCGACAGGGTTCAGGACGAGCAGTACTTC.

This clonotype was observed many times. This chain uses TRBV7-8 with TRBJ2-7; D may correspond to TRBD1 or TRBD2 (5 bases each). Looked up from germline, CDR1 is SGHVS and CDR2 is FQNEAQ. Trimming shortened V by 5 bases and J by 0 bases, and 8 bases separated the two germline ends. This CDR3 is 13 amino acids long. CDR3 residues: CASSEGPSYEQYF. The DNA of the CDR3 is TGTGCCAGCAGCGAGGGACCCTCCTACGAGCAGTACTTC.

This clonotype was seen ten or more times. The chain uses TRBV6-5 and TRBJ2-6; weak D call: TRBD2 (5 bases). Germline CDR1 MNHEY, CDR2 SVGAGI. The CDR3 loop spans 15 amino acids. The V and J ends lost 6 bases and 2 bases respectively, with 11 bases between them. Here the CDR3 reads CASSLTSTGANVLTF. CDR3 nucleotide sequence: TGTGCCAGCAGCCTAACTAGTACTGGGGCCAACGTCCTGACTTTC.